A single sample is the source of the 25 T cell receptor beta chains below, sequenced in a study of T cells in Graves' hyperthyroidism and ophthalmopathy. Amplified TCR beta CDR3 regions came from RNA transcripts. The HTBI primer set was used in a first-round RT-PCR of the TCR CDR3. TCRdb called the multiplex PCR reads again in MiXCR, with one record for every CDR3 protein. Of roughly 250,000 distinct CDR3 sequences in the sample, around 20% were seen once. The specimen was blood. The receptor source for this set is a man in his thirties or forties with Graves' ophthalmopathy.

This clonotype was seen many times. The chain joins TRBV5-1 to TRBJ2-1; unclear D gene. Trimming removed 4 bases at V and 0 bases at J, with 8 bases between. The CDR3 has 14 residues. Germline V lookup: CDR1 SGHRS, CDR2 YFSETQ. The CDR3 DNA reads TGCGCCAGCAGCCCAGTCAGCTCCTACAATGAGCAGTTCTTC. Translated, it gives CASSPVSSYNEQFF.

This clonotype was seen at least ten times. This chain uses TRBV5-1 with TRBJ2-5; 10 bases map to TRBD2. In germline, CDR1 is SGHRS, CDR2 YFSETQ. The CDR3 contains 16 residues. Trimming removed 0 bases from V and 5 bases from J; junction bases left unmatched: 7. CDR3 coding DNA: TGCGCCAGCAGCTTGGCCGCTAGCGGGAGATTGGAGACCCAGTACTTC. This sequence encodes CASSLAASGRLETQYF.

The genes are TRBV24-1 and TRBJ2-5; D is unclear. V dropped 4 bases and J dropped 2 bases, with 13 bases sitting between them. This CDR3 is 15 amino acids long. Germline assignment: CDR1 KGHDR and CDR2 SFDVKD. The CDR3 sequence is CATSESSQIQETQYF. The CDR3 DNA sequence: TGTGCCACCAGTGAATCCTCACAGATACAAGAGACCCAGTACTTC.

This clonotype has a handful of counts. The chain couples TRBV27 to TRBJ2-6; D is possibly TRBD1 (5 bases). Germline V CDR1 and CDR2: MNHEY, SMNVEV (reference sequence). V was cut by 6 bases and J by 1 base, with 7 bases left in between. CDR3 length equals 14 residues. In DNA form, the CDR3 reads TGTGCCAGCAGCAGGACATCTGGGGCCAACGTCCTGACTTTC. It specifies CASSRTSGANVLTF. Using reference TRBV27 and TRBJ2-6 for the parts outside the CDR3, the full variable domain is EAQVTQNPRYLITVTGKKLTVTCSQNMNHEYMSWYRQDPGLGLRQIYYSMNVEVTDKGDVPEGYKVSRKEKRNFPLILESPSPNQTSLYFCASSRTSGANVLTFGAGSRLTVL.

In its sample, this clonotype was seen a few times. This chain uses TRBV6-5 with TRBJ2-3; 7 bases are shared with TRBD2. Germline CDR1 and CDR2: MNHEY and SVGAGI. The CDR3 runs 16 residues. J lost 3 bases, V lost 0 bases, and 6 bases had no gene match. CDR3 residues: CASSYSKASGTDTQYF. For the CDR3, the DNA is TGTGCCAGCAGTTACTCGAAGGCTAGCGGTACAGATACGCAGTATTTT.

This clonotype was found many times. The chain recombines TRBV30 with TRBJ1-2, with TRBD1 as a possible D gene (5 bases). Germline V gene sequence: CDR1 GTSNPN, CDR2 SVGIG (reference sequence). The CDR3 is 14 residues long. V lost 1 base, J lost 4 bases, and 13 bases lay in between. CDR3 sequence (DNA): TGTGCCTGGAGTGGCGTCGGGACGGCCTATGGCTACACCTTC. This codes for CAWSGVGTAYGYTF.

Here the CDR3 DNA reads TGTGCCAGCAGTGTCACATTCCTCGGGCAGGGGGCTATCAACTATGGCTACACCTTC. This gives the protein CASSVTFLGQGAINYGYTF. J is TRBJ1-2 and V is TRBV6-4; 8 positions match TRBD1. The CDR3 has 19 amino acids. Germline CDR1 and CDR2: MRHNA and SNTAGT. J lost 2 bases, V lost 4 bases, and 18 bases had no gene match.

This clonotype was observed a handful of times. The chain is built from TRBV11-2 and TRBJ1-4; D gene ambiguous. Trimming removed 5 bases at V and 4 bases at J, with 14 bases between. The CDR3 extends over 15 amino acids. Germline loops: CDR1 SGHAT, CDR2 FQNNGV. Written as DNA, the CDR3 is TGTGCCAGCAGCAGATCGCCCGCCCTTAATGAAAAACTGTTTTTT. Its translation: CASSRSPALNEKLFF.

This clonotype was detected only once. The V and J genes are TRBV5-1 and TRBJ1-2; 8 bases are a match to TRBD1. Trimming took 0 bases from V and 3 from J; bases not matched to a gene: 7. Germline assignment: CDR1 SGHRS and CDR2 YFSETQ. CDR3 length: 16 residues. The CDR3 coding sequence is TGCGCCAGCAGCTTGGGACCCCCGGGACAGGACTATGGCTACACCTTC. It yields the protein CASSLGPPGQDYGYTF.

This clonotype was seen many times. The CDR3 here is CASSLQRYEQYF. CDR3 sequence (DNA): TGTGCCAGCAGCCTACAGCGTTACGAGCAGTACTTC. The V and J genes are TRBV2 and TRBJ2-7; D unclear. Germline values: CDR1 SNHLY, CDR2 FYNNEI. This CDR3 has 12 amino acids. The V gene lost 6 bases and the J gene lost 4 bases, with 10 bases spanning the gap.

This clonotype was detected many times. J is TRBJ2-1 and V is TRBV20-1, with D possibly matching TRBD2 (5 bases). The ends were cut back, 3 bases at V and 7 bases at J, with 10 bases in the middle. This CDR3 has 12 residues. Germline CDR1 is DFQATT and CDR2 is SNEGSKA (reference sequence). The CDR3 DNA reads TGCAGTGCTAGTCGAGGGATGAATGAGCAGTTCTTC. Translation gives CSASRGMNEQFF.

This clonotype appeared a single time. This chain links TRBV7-9 with TRBJ2-2; no definite D call. Germline V lookup: CDR1 SEHNR, CDR2 FQNEAQ (reference sequence). V lost 11 bases and J lost 0, with 16 bases in between. The CDR3 consists of 15 residues. The chain's CDR3 is CAGRVGPANTGELFF. CDR3 DNA sequence: TGTGCCGGAAGAGTTGGCCCCGCGAACACCGGGGAGCTGTTTTTT.

Concerning this clonotype itself: The junction does not match germline at one end; this may be a read error. The V and J genes are TRBV11-2 and TRBJ2-7; no clear D gene. This CDR3 is built from 15 residues. Germline CDR1 reads SGHAT; CDR2 reads FQNNGV. DNA for the CDR3: TGTGCCAGCAGCTTAGGGTCAGTTTTCTCCTACGTGCAGTACTTC. Its protein is CASSLGSVFSYVQYF.

This clonotype was seen many times. This rearrangement joins TRBV28 to TRBJ2-1, with TRBD2 identical over 10 bases. The germline V gene encodes CDR1 MDHEN and CDR2 SYDVKM. Unmatched junction bases numbered 8, after V lost 5 bases and J lost 4 bases. The CDR3 is 16 residues long. CDR3 DNA: TGTGCCAGCAGTGGGGCTAGCGGGAGACTATACAATGAGCAGTTCTTC. Translating gives CASSGASGRLYNEQFF.

This rearrangement joins TRBV7-2 to TRBJ1-2, with D tentatively TRBD1 (5 bases). V was pared by 5 bases and J by 0 bases, with 13 bases between. CDR3 size: 15 residues. Germline CDR1 reads SGHTA; CDR2 reads FQGNSA. DNA of the CDR3: TGTGCCAGCAGCATAACAGGAGAAGCTAACTATGGCTACACCTTC. Translation gives CASSITGEANYGYTF.

In this sample, this clonotype turned up a few times. V gene TRBV4-1 combines with J gene TRBJ1-5; D is perhaps TRBD1 (6 bases). The CDR3 loop spans 16 amino acids. The V and J ends lost 4 bases and 1 base respectively, with 14 bases between them. The germline V gene encodes CDR1 MGHRA and CDR2 YSYEKL. In nucleotides, the CDR3 is TGCGCCAGCAGCCCCACCCCGGGGGCAAGCAATCAGCCCCAGCATTTT. Residues: CASSPTPGASNQPQHF.

This clonotype has only a few counts. The chain combines TRBV6-1 with TRBJ1-1; D not certain. CDR3 length equals 15 residues. Trimming left V 5 bases short and J 4 bases short, with 17 bases between. Germline lookup yields CDR1 MNHNS and CDR2 SASEGT. In DNA, the CDR3 is TGTGCCAGCAGTTACAGCGACACCATGGGCACTGAAGCTTTCTTT. Residues: CASSYSDTMGTEAFF.

This clonotype was observed many times. V usage is TRBV27 and J usage is TRBJ2-2; D is unclear. This CDR3 contains 14 residues. Germline CDR1 MNHEY, CDR2 SMNVEV (reference sequence). The ends were cut back, 7 bases at V and 1 base at J, with 10 bases in the middle. CDR3 sequence (DNA): TGTGCCAGCACCCGGCAGCGGAACACCGGGGAGCTGTTTTTT. It is translated as CASTRQRNTGELFF.

This clonotype has more than one count but fewer than ten. The rearrangement uses TRBV19 and TRBJ2-1; D possibly corresponds to TRBD1 (6 bases). Looked up from germline, CDR1 is LNHDA and CDR2 is SQIVND (reference sequence). This CDR3 has 15 residues. V lost 3 bases and J lost 9, with 18 bases in between. The CDR3 DNA reads as TGTGCCAGTAGTATGCTGACAGGCCAGGGTCCTGAGCAGTTCTTC. Amino acid sequence: CASSMLTGQGPEQFF.

Comments on this clonotype: It may be a read error: a sequence one base away is much more abundant. The chain joins TRBV6-5 to TRBJ2-5, with 7 bases matching TRBD2. This CDR3 has 18 residues. CDR1 MNHEY and CDR2 SVGAGI come from the germline V gene. CDR3 amino acids: CASSYSFSKASGRETQCF. The CDR3 coding sequence is TGTGCCAGCAGTTACTCGTTCTCCAAGGCTAGCGGAAGGGAGACCCAGTGCTTC.

J is TRBJ1-1 and V is TRBV20-1; maybe TRBD1 (5 bases). This CDR3 is 13 amino acids long. V lost 5 bases and J 1 base, leaving 11 bases between the germline ends. In germline, CDR1 is DFQATT, CDR2 SNEGSKA (reference sequence). The chain's CDR3 is CSARRGGNTEAFF. CDR3 nucleotides: TGCAGTGCTCGCCGGGGGGGGAACACTGAAGCTTTCTTT.

This clonotype has more than one count but fewer than ten. V is TRBV5-1 and J is TRBJ1-2; no clear D gene. Trimming took 0 bases from V and 7 from J, leaving 19 bases between them. Germline values: CDR1 SGHRS, CDR2 YFSETQ. The CDR3 runs 16 residues. In DNA, the CDR3 is TGCGCCAGCAGCTTGGAGGGTTTCGTGCCCCCGTCTGGCTACACCTTC. Residues: CASSLEGFVPPSGYTF. The whole variable domain, remainder taken from reference TRBV5-1 and TRBJ1-2, is KAGVTQTPRYLIKTRGQQVTLSCSPISGHRSVSWYQQTPGQGLQFLFEYFSETQRNKGNFPGRFSGRQFSNSRSEMNVSTLELGDSALYLCASSLEGFVPPSGYTFGSGTRLTVV.

This clonotype was seen a handful of times. The chain couples TRBV28 to TRBJ1-4, with TRBD1 identical over 8 bases. The junction had 12 bases not matched to a gene; V was cut back by 2 bases and J by 10 bases. The germline gives CDR1 MDHEN, CDR2 SYDVKM. The CDR3 consists of 16 residues. CDR3 coding DNA: TGTGCCAGCAGTTTAAGTACAGGGGGGGGGTATGGAAAACTGTTTTTT. Protein: CASSLSTGGGYGKLFF.

The chain joins TRBV18 to TRBJ2-1; possible D gene TRBD2, 6 bases. V shed 2 bases and J shed 7 bases, with 15 bases lying between them. The germline V gene encodes CDR1 KGHSH and CDR2 LQKENI. The CDR3 sequence is 15 residues long. This CDR3 is CASSPTTGVGNEQFF. DNA for the CDR3: TGTGCCAGCTCACCAACGACGGGAGTGGGGAATGAGCAGTTCTTC.

This clonotype was observed at least ten times. V is TRBV11-2 and J is TRBJ2-3; D remains ambiguous. Germline lookup yields CDR1 SGHAT and CDR2 FQNNGV. This CDR3 is built from 13 residues. V lost 6 bases and J 4 bases, leaving 11 bases between the germline ends. CDR3 amino acids: CASSPALPDTQYF. In nucleotides, the CDR3 is TGTGCCAGCAGTCCAGCCCTCCCAGATACGCAGTATTTT.